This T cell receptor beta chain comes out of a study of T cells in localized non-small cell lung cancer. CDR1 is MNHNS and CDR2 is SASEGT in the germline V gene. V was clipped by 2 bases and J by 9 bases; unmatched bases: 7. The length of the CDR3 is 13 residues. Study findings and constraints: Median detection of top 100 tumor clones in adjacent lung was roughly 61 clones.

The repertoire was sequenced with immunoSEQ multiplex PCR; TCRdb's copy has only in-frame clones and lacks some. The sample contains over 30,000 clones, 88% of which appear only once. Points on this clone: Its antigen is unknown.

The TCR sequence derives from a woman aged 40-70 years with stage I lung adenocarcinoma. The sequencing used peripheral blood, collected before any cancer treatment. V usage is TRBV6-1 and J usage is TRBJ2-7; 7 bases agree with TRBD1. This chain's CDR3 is CASSERWDSTQYF. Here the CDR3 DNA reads TGTGCCAGCAGTGAAAGGTGGGACAGTACGCAGTACTTC.